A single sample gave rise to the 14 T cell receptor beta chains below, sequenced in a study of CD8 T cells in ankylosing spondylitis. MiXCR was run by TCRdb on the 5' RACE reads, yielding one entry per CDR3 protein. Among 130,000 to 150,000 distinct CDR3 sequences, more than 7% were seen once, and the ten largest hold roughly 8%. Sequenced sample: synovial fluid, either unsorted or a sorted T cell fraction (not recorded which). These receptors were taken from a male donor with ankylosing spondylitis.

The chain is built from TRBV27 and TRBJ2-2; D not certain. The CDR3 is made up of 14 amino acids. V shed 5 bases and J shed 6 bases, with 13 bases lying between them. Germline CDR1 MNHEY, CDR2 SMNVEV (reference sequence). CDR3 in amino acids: CASSPPGRAGELFF. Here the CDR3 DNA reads TGTGCCAGCAGTCCTCCCGGTCGGGCCGGGGAGCTGTTTTTT.

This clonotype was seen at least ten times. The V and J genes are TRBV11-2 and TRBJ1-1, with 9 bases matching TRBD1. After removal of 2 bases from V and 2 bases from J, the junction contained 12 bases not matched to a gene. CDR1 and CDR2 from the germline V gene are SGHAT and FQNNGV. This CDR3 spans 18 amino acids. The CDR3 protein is CASSLPHNRDRVNTEAFF. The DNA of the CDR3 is TGTGCCAGCAGCTTACCCCACAACCGGGACAGGGTTAACACTGAAGCTTTCTTT.

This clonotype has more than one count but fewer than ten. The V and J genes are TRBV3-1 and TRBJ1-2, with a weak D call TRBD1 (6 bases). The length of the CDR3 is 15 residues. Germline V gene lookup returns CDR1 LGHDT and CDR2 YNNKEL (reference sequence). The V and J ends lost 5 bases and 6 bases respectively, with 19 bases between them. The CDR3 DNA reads TGTGCCAGCAGCTACCGGACAGTTCTGTTCCATGGCTACACCTTC. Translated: CASSYRTVLFHGYTF.

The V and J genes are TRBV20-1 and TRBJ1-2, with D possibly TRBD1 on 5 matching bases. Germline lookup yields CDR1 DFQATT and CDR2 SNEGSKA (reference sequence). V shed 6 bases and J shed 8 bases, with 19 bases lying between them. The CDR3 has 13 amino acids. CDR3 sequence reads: CSAGGSSGQGYTF. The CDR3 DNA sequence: TGCAGTGCCGGGGGGAGCTCCGGTCAGGGCTACACCTTC.

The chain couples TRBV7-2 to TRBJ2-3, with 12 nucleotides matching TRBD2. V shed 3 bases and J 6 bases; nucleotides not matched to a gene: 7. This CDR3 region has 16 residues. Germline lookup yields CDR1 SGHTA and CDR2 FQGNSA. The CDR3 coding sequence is TGTGCCAGCAGCTTTCGACTAGCGGGGGCCATTGATACGCAGTATTTT. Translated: CASSFRLAGAIDTQYF.

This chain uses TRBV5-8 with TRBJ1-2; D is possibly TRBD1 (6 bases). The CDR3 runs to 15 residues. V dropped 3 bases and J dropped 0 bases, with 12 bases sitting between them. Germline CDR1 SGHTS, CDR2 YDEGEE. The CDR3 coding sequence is TGTGCCAGCAGCTCCGGACAGCCTACTAACTATGGCTACACCTTC. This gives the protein CASSSGQPTNYGYTF.

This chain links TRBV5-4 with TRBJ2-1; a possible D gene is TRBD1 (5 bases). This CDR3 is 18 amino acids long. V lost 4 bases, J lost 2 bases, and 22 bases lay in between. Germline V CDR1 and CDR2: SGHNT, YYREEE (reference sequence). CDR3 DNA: TGTGCCAGCAGCAGGGGTAGCAGTATATCATGGGCCTACAATGAGCAGTTCTTC. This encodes CASSRGSSISWAYNEQFF.

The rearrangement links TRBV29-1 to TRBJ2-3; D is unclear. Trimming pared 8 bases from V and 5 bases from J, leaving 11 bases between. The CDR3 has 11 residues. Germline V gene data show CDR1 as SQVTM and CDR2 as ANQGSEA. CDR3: CSHKAQDTQYF. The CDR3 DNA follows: TGCAGCCATAAAGCCCAAGATACGCAGTATTTT.

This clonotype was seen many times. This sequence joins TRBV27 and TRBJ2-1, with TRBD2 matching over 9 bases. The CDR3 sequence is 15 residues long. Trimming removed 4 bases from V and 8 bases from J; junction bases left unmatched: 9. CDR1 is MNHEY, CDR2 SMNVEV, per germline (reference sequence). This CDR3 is CASSSWAGGPDEQFF. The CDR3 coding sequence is TGTGCCAGCAGTTCATGGGCGGGAGGGCCTGATGAGCAGTTCTTC.

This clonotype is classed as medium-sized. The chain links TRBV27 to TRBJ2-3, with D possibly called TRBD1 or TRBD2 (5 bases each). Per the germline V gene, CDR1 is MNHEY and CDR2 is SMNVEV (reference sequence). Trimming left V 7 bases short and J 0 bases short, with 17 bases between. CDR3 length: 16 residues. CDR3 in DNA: TGTGCCAGCAACCCCTACAGGAGAGGGAGCACAGATACGCAGTATTTT. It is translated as CASNPYRRGSTDTQYF.

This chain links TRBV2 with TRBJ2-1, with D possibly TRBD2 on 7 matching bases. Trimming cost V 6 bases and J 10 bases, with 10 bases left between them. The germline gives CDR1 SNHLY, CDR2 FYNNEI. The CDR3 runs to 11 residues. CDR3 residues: CASREGGEQFF. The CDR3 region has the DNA TGTGCCAGCAGAGAGGGGGGGGAGCAGTTCTTC.

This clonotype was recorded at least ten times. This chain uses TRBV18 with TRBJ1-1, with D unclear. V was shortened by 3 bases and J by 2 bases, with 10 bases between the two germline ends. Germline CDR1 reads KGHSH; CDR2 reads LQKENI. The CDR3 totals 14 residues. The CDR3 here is CASSPRRDNTEAFF. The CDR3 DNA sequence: TGTGCCAGCTCACCGCGAAGGGATAACACTGAAGCTTTCTTT.

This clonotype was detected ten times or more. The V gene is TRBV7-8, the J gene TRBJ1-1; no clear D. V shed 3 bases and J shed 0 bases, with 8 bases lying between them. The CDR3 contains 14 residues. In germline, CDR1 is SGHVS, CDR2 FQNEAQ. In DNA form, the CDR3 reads TGTGCCAGCAGCTTGTTGACGGTGAACACTGAAGCTTTCTTT. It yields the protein CASSLLTVNTEAFF.

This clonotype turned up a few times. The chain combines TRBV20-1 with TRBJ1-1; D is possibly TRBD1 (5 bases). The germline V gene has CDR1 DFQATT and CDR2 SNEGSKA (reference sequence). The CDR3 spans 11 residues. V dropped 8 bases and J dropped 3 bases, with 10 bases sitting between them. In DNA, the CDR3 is TGCAGTCGTGGGGGAGACACTGAAGCTTTCTTT. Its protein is CSRGGDTEAFF.